This T cell receptor beta chain was obtained from a study of blood T cell repertoires in COVID-19. TCRdb's table, derived via immunoSEQ multiplex PCR, lists solely in-frame clones and lacks some. Among hundreds of thousands of clones listed, 80% to 90% were seen once. Trimming stripped 3 bases from V and 5 bases from J, with 10 bases between. The length of the CDR3 is 13 residues. The germline V gene encodes CDR1 LGHDT and CDR2 YNNKEL (reference sequence). This clone was observed once. Cohorts were assigned according to the clinical history that participants reported. Cohort 3 donors counted as recovered after two negative PCRs, clearance, or resolved symptoms.

The receptor was derived from a man between 18 and 35 years old who had recovered from COVID-19. The sample taken for sequencing was PBMCs or T cells enriched from blood (not recorded which). The chain uses TRBV3-1 (or the pseudogene TRBV3-2) and TRBJ2-5; D is uncertain. CDR3 nucleotide sequence: TGTGCCAGCAGCCAGTCTGAGAAGGAGACCCAGTACTTC. Amino acids: CASSQSEKETQYF.